This TCR beta chain was recovered during a study of CD8 T cells in ankylosing spondylitis. Study results and caveats: What seemed typical of ankylosing spondylitis blood was a TCR beta motif built from eight highly homologous variants.

This clonotype was found a few times. Its cognate antigen is unknown. Using quantitative 5'-RACE with molecular barcodes, the authors made TCR beta libraries. One entry per CDR3 protein results from TCRdb running MiXCR on the 5' RACE reads. The sample yields about 700,000 distinct CDR3 sequences, under 20% seen once. V lost 2 bases to trimming and J lost 6 bases, with 14 bases between them. Germline CDR1 is LGHDT and CDR2 is YNNKEL (reference sequence). The CDR3 loop spans 16 amino acids. Sequencing was done on a sample of blood, either unsorted or a sorted T cell fraction (not recorded which). This TCR derives from a male donor with ankylosing spondylitis. The chain combines TRBV3-1 with TRBJ1-6; a possible D gene is TRBD1 (5 bases). The CDR3 sequence: CASSQRDRVPNSPLHF. In DNA form, the CDR3 reads TGTGCCAGCAGCCAAAGGGACCGGGTTCCTAATTCACCCCTCCACTTT.